This T cell receptor (beta chain) was found in a study of cytomegalovirus exposure and HLA in healthy donors. Remarks on this clone: The antigen is not known.

The primer mix had 60 Vbeta and 13 Jbeta primers. Produced via immunoSEQ multiplex PCR; TCRdb's table is partial and in-frame only. The data show approximately 180,000 clones, roughly 81% seen once. Whole-study results and caveats: Later analysis suggested links between common viral pathogens and several top significant clusters. Immune exposure information available was restricted to CMV serostatus. Productive rates of about 87% or about 30% were seen for most TCR beta V segments in an earlier analysis. Indistinguishability led to the exclusion of some V segments, TRBV6-2 and TRBV6-3 included.

CDR3 length equals 14 residues. Per the germline V gene, CDR1 is SGDLS and CDR2 is YYNGEE. Trimming pared 4 bases from V and 0 bases from J, leaving 8 bases between. Sequencing was performed on PBMCs. The source is a girl aged 5 to 17 in good health and CMV-seropositive. This chain uses TRBV9 with TRBJ2-1; D gene ambiguous. The CDR3 here is CASSPLSSYNEQFF. CDR3 nucleotides: TGTGCCAGCAGCCCCCTAAGCTCCTACAATGAGCAGTTCTTC. Drawing the rest from reference TRBV9 and TRBJ2-1, the complete variable domain is DSGVTQTPKHLITATGQRVTLRCSPRSGDLSVYWYQQSLDQGLQFLIQYYNGEERAKGNILERFSAQQFPDLHSELNLSSLELGDSALYFCASSPLSSYNEQFFGPGTRLTVL.